The 29 T cell receptor beta chains listed next were all sequenced from one sample in a study of blood T cell repertoires in COVID-19. Only in-frame clones appear in the TCRdb table, and some are missing; sequencing was by immunoSEQ multiplex PCR. The sample has some 100,000 clones; about 90% are singletons. The sample consisted of peripheral blood. All receptors derive from a man aged 50-59 years with COVID-19, enrolled during active disease.

The chain employs TRBV7-9 and TRBJ1-1; a weak D match, TRBD1 (5 bases). V lost 1 base and J 0 bases, leaving 9 bases between the germline ends. Germline CDR1 reads SEHNR; CDR2 reads FQNEAQ (reference sequence). CDR3 size: 15 residues. Here the CDR3 reads CASSLVGGLNTEAFF. DNA of the CDR3: TGTGCCAGCAGCTTAGTTGGGGGGTTGAACACTGAAGCTTTCTTT.

The genes are TRBV5-8 and TRBJ2-2; tentatively, D is TRBD1 (6 bases). CDR1 is SGHTS and CDR2 is YDEGEE in the germline V gene. The CDR3 is made up of 16 amino acids. Trimming pared 0 bases from V and 5 bases from J, leaving 14 bases between. Here the CDR3 reads CASSLGSGTRTGELFF. The CDR3 nucleotides are TGTGCCAGCAGCTTGGGCTCCGGGACAAGAACCGGGGAGCTGTTTTTT.

The chain couples TRBV27 to TRBJ2-2; 7 bases map to TRBD2. The germline CDR1 and CDR2 sequences are MNHEY and SMNVEV (reference sequence). The CDR3 covers 16 residues. The trim removed 1 base at V and 1 base at J, leaving 3 bases unmatched. CDR3 in amino acids: CASSLLGGGNTGELFF. The CDR3 DNA reads as TGTGCCAGCAGTTTATTGGGCGGGGGGAACACCGGGGAGCTGTTTTTT.

This chain connects TRBV19 to TRBJ1-5; 7 positions agree with TRBD1. The CDR3 extends over 14 amino acids. Germline V CDR1 and CDR2: LNHDA, SQIVND (reference sequence). Trimming at V came to 7 bases and at J to 2 bases, leaving 5 bases not matched to a gene. The CDR3 sequence is CASTRGDRNQPQHF. CDR3 DNA sequence: TGTGCCAGTACCAGGGGGGATCGCAATCAGCCCCAGCATTTT.

This clone was found once. The chain joins TRBV7-2 to TRBJ1-2; D possibly corresponds to TRBD1 (6 bases). This CDR3 has 14 amino acids. V gave up 8 bases and J gave up 2 bases, with 15 bases separating them. CDR1 is SGHTA, CDR2 FQGNSA, per germline. The CDR3 region is CASRLGGANYGYTF. The DNA for the CDR3 is TGTGCCAGCCGATTGGGGGGGGCAAACTATGGCTACACCTTC.

This chain joins TRBV28 and TRBJ2-2, with D possibly matching TRBD2 (6 bases). CDR1 and CDR2 from the germline V gene are MDHEN and SYDVKM. V lost 3 bases to trimming and J lost 1 base, with 9 bases between them. This CDR3 region has 15 residues. The CDR3 bases are TGTGCCAGCAGTTTTACCGGGGGGAACACCGGGGAGCTGTTTTTT. As protein: CASSFTGGNTGELFF.

This clone was detected ten times or more. This sequence joins TRBV25-1 and TRBJ1-2, with TRBD1 matching over 10 bases. Germline CDR1 is MGHDK and CDR2 is SYGVNS. This CDR3 spans 17 amino acids. V lost 3 bases, J lost 0 bases, and 7 bases stayed unmatched. The CDR3 coding sequence is TGTGCCAGCAGTGAGGGACAGGGGAGATTAACTAACTATGGCTACACCTTC. Its translation: CASSEGQGRLTNYGYTF.

J is TRBJ2-7 and V is TRBV5-8; possibly TRBD2 for D (6 bases). Trimming took 2 bases from V and 7 from J, leaving 13 bases between them. CDR1 and CDR2 (germline): SGHTS, YDEGEE. There are 13 residues in the CDR3. CDR3 sequence (DNA): TGTGCCAGCAGCTTTGGGGGGACCGAAGAGCAGTACTTC. As protein: CASSFGGTEEQYF.

This clone was counted between two and nine times. For the CDR3, the DNA is TGCGCCAGCAGCCAAAACAGGGGTGGCGGGTACGAGCAGTACTTC. Translation gives CASSQNRGGGYEQYF. J is TRBJ2-7 and V is TRBV4-1; TRBD1 agrees at 7 bases. V was pared by 2 bases and J by 4 bases, with 8 bases of the junction left unmatched. This CDR3 spans 15 amino acids. The germline V gene encodes CDR1 MGHRA and CDR2 YSYEKL.

The genes are TRBV29-1 and TRBJ1-4; D ambiguous. The CDR3 sequence is 14 residues long. The germline V gene has CDR1 SQVTM and CDR2 ANQGSEA. V was clipped by 6 bases and J by 2 bases, with 13 bases between them. The CDR3 loop reads CSVPFPGTNEKLFF. The CDR3 bases are TGCAGCGTGCCGTTTCCGGGGACTAATGAAAAACTGTTTTTT.

This chain uses TRBV28 with TRBJ1-2; 8 nucleotides agree with TRBD1. Germline V gives CDR1 MDHEN, CDR2 SYDVKM. The V and J ends lost 5 bases and 5 bases, in that order; junction bases with no gene match: 4. The CDR3 loop spans 13 amino acids. Here the CDR3 reads CASSGGQEYGYTF. The CDR3 bases are TGTGCCAGCAGTGGGGGACAGGAATATGGCTACACCTTC.

This clone has a handful of counts. The CDR3 DNA reads TGTGCCAGCCGATCACTGACAGGCCCTAGTGAACCCCTCCACTTT. It codes for CASRSLTGPSEPLHF. This chain connects TRBV6-6 to TRBJ1-6, with D possibly being TRBD1 (6 bases). V gave up 8 bases and J gave up 12 bases, with 23 bases separating them. Germline lookup yields CDR1 MNHNY and CDR2 SVGAGI (reference sequence). This CDR3 region has 15 residues.

V usage is TRBV4-1 and J usage is TRBJ2-1; TRBD2 might be the D (6 bases). The V gene lost 4 bases and the J gene lost 10 bases, with 14 bases spanning the gap. Germline CDR1 and CDR2: MGHRA and YSYEKL. The CDR3 is 13 amino acids. The CDR3 bases are TGCGCCAGCAGCCCCCGTGAGGGGAGGGAGCAGTTCTTC. Its protein product is CASSPREGREQFF.

This chain connects TRBV24-1 to TRBJ1-2; D possibly corresponds to TRBD1 (5 bases). The CDR3 is 15 amino acids. V was pared by 2 bases and J by 14 bases, with 23 bases between. Germline assignment: CDR1 KGHDR and CDR2 SFDVKD. The DNA of the CDR3 is TGTGCCACCAGTGATTCCTCCGGGACTCACCACGTCTTAACCTTC. Amino acid sequence: CATSDSSGTHHVLTF.

This chain links TRBV30 with TRBJ1-1, with D possibly matching TRBD1 (5 bases). Per germline, CDR1 GTSNPN and CDR2 SVGIG (reference sequence). Trimming left V 5 bases short and J 4 bases short, with 14 bases between. This CDR3 has 13 amino acids. In DNA, the CDR3 is TGTGCCTGGCGGGGGGTGGGAGGCACTGAAGCTTTCTTT. Residues: CAWRGVGGTEAFF.

This rearrangement joins TRBV3-1 (or the pseudogene TRBV3-2) to TRBJ2-1, with 8 bases aligning to TRBD1. J lost 8 bases, V lost 4 bases, and 10 bases had no gene match. This CDR3 comprises 15 residues. Germline V gene lookup returns CDR1 LGHDT and CDR2 YNNKEL (reference sequence). In nucleotides, the CDR3 is TGTGCCAGCAGCCTCCCGGACAGGGTTTTGGATGAGCAGTTCTTC. It encodes CASSLPDRVLDEQFF.

The rearrangement uses TRBV28 and TRBJ2-5; 8 bases match TRBD2. Losses at the gene ends were 2 bases for V and 5 bases for J; bases not matched to a gene: 10. Per germline, CDR1 MDHEN and CDR2 SYDVKM. CDR3 length: 16 amino acids. CDR3 loop: CASSLRGGLFWETQYF. CDR3 nucleotide sequence: TGTGCCAGCAGTTTACGGGGGGGCCTGTTTTGGGAGACCCAGTACTTC.

The CDR3 here is CASSSGTSGVKYF. The CDR3 DNA follows: TGTGCCAGCAGCTCCGGGACTAGCGGGGTAAAGTACTTC. The V call is TRBV7-8, the J call TRBJ2-5, with 13 bases aligning to TRBD2. Germline CDR1 reads SGHVS; CDR2 reads FQNEAQ. The length of the CDR3 is 13 residues. J lost 12 bases, V lost 4 bases, and 5 bases had no gene match. Full variable domain (outside the CDR3, taken from reference TRBV7-8 and TRBJ2-5): GAGVSQSPRYKVAKRGQDVALRCDPISGHVSLFWYQQALGQGPEFLTYFQNEAQLDKSGLPSDRFFAERPEGSVSTLKIQRTQQEDSAVYLCASSSGTSGVKYFGPGTRLLVL.

The V gene is TRBV3-1 (or the pseudogene TRBV3-2), the J gene TRBJ2-3, with 13 bases fitting TRBD2. V dropped 1 base and J dropped 0; count of bases not matched to a gene: 10. The CDR3 contains 20 residues. Germline CDR1 LGHDT, CDR2 YNNKEL (reference sequence). The CDR3 sequence is CASSQGLGLAGVASTDTQYF. The CDR3 DNA sequence: TGTGCCAGCAGCCAAGGACTTGGACTAGCGGGGGTAGCTAGCACAGATACGCAGTATTTT.

The DNA of the CDR3 is TGCAGCGTTCGACAGGGTATGAACACTGAAGCTTTCTTT. This sequence encodes CSVRQGMNTEAFF. This chain connects TRBV29-1 to TRBJ1-1; TRBD1 agrees at 7 bases. CDR1 and CDR2 (germline): SQVTM, ANQGSEA. The CDR3 contains 13 residues. V shed 5 bases, J shed 0 bases, and the junction held 3 bases outside the gene matches.

This clone was picked up a small number of times. V usage is TRBV6-2 or TRBV6-3 and J usage is TRBJ1-1; unclear D gene. The CDR3 contains 14 residues. Germline loops: CDR1 MNHEY, CDR2 SVGEGT. With 2 bases removed from V and 2 bases from J, the gap between germline ends came to 9 bases. Here the CDR3 DNA reads TGTGCCAGCAGTTACCGGGTGGGTAACACTGAAGCTTTCTTT. It yields the protein CASSYRVGNTEAFF.

This sequence joins TRBV19 and TRBJ1-4; 8 bases line up with TRBD1. The CDR3 totals 15 residues. Looked up from germline, CDR1 is LNHDA and CDR2 is SQIVND (reference sequence). The J segment lost 3 bases and the V segment lost 5 bases, leaving 5 bases of the junction unmatched. The CDR3 DNA reads as TGTGCCAGTAGTCCAGGGGGCACAGCTAATGAAAAACTGTTTTTT. Encoded protein: CASSPGGTANEKLFF.

The chain joins TRBV7-3 to TRBJ1-1; 7 bases agree with TRBD1. Germline CDR1 reads SGHTA; CDR2 reads FQGTGA. This CDR3 is 14 amino acids long. J gave up 0 bases and V 4 bases, and 2 bases lay outside the gene matches. The CDR3 sequence is CASSSGTVNTEAFF. DNA of the CDR3: TGTGCCAGCAGCTCGGGGACAGTGAACACTGAAGCTTTCTTT.

This clone has only a few counts. This chain links TRBV5-6 with TRBJ1-2, with D perhaps TRBD1 (6 bases). Germline-derived CDR1 and CDR2 are SGHDT and YYEEEE. The CDR3 is 14 residues long. Trimming pared 0 bases from V and 4 bases from J, leaving 10 bases between. The CDR3 here is CASSLAGQSYGYTF. The DNA of the CDR3 is TGTGCCAGCAGCTTGGCCGGACAGTCCTATGGCTACACCTTC. Based on the CDR3 plus reference TRBV5-6 and TRBJ1-2, the full variable domain is DAGVTQSPTHLIKTRGQQVTLRCSPKSGHDTVSWYQQALGQGPQFIFQYYEEEERQRGNFPDRFSGHQFPNYSSELNVNALLLGDSALYLCASSLAGQSYGYTFGSGTRLTVV.

The chain joins TRBV7-9 to TRBJ1-5; 7 bases map to TRBD1. V lost 5 bases and J lost 6; bases outside the gene matches: 1. The CDR3 loop spans 12 amino acids. Germline V gives CDR1 SEHNR, CDR2 FQNEAQ (reference sequence). CDR3 residues: CASSPGGQPQHF. The CDR3 nucleotides are TGTGCCAGCAGCCCAGGGGGTCAGCCCCAGCATTTT.

The genes are TRBV3-1 (or the pseudogene TRBV3-2) and TRBJ2-5, with 13 bases aligning to TRBD2. The CDR3 runs to 16 residues. V dropped 0 bases and J dropped 2; count of bases not matched to a gene: 0. Per germline, CDR1 LGHDT and CDR2 YNNKEL (reference sequence). Written as DNA, the CDR3 is TGTGCCAGCAGCCAAGAACTAGCGGGGGGGCAAGAGACCCAGTACTTC. Residues: CASSQELAGGQETQYF.

The chain has TRBV3-1 (or the pseudogene TRBV3-2) and TRBJ1-2; 7 positions match TRBD1. Trimming cost V 5 bases and J 4 bases; bases outside gene matches: 10. CDR3 length: 15 amino acids. Germline V lookup: CDR1 LGHDT, CDR2 YNNKEL (reference sequence). The CDR3 loop reads CASSVTGLGIYGYTF. DNA of the CDR3: TGTGCCAGCAGCGTGACAGGGCTCGGGATCTATGGCTACACCTTC.

CDR3: CASSPRGAVGTQYF. DNA for the CDR3: TGTGCCAGCAGTCCGCGGGGGGCCGTCGGGACCCAGTACTTC. The chain joins TRBV28 to TRBJ2-5, with 8 bases matching TRBD2. This CDR3 comprises 14 residues. Germline CDR1 and CDR2: MDHEN and SYDVKM. V lost 5 bases, J lost 7 bases, and 9 bases stayed unmatched.

This chain joins TRBV10-3 and TRBJ1-4; 8 nucleotides align to TRBD1. Germline-derived CDR1 and CDR2 are ENHRY and SYGVKD. V shed 6 bases, J shed 6 bases, and the junction held 12 bases outside the gene matches. CDR3 size: 16 residues. CDR3 residues: CAISAKTGQGDEKLFF. The CDR3 nucleotides read TGTGCCATCAGCGCCAAAACAGGACAGGGCGATGAAAAACTGTTTTTT.